The 6 T cell receptor beta chains presented below share a single source sample, sequenced in a study of T cell responses to AZD1222 COVID-19 vaccine. TCRdb keeps only in-frame clones here, not all; method: immunoSEQ multiplex PCR. Seen here are about 160,000 clones, approximately 89% observed once, and the top ten hold approximately 4.4%. The sequenced sample was peripheral blood, obtained on day 0 of AZD1222 vaccination. Receptors originate from an adult in good health.

V gene TRBV5-1 combines with J gene TRBJ1-4; D is unresolved. CDR1 and CDR2 (germline): SGHRS, YFSETQ. Trimming removed 4 bases from V and 7 bases from J, with 11 bases in between. This CDR3 comprises 13 residues. CDR3 DNA: TGCGCCAGCAGCCCCCGCGCGGGTGAAAAACTGTTTTTT. It specifies CASSPRAGEKLFF.

This rearrangement joins TRBV27 to TRBJ2-1; D ambiguous. This CDR3 contains 13 residues. The V gene's germline CDR1 is MNHEY and CDR2 SMNVEV (reference sequence). Trimming shortened V by 2 bases and J by 4 bases, and 6 bases separated the two germline ends. CDR3 in amino acids: CASSLTGYNEQFF. In DNA form, the CDR3 reads TGTGCCAGCAGTTTAACCGGGTACAATGAGCAGTTCTTC.

The V gene is TRBV29-1, the J gene TRBJ2-1, with TRBD1 identical over 10 bases. The CDR3 has 14 residues. Germline CDR1 and CDR2: SQVTM and ANQGSEA. The ends lost 6 bases at V and 2 bases at J; junction bases unmatched: 4. CDR3 DNA sequence: TGCAGCGTCTCCGGGACAGGGGCCTACAATGAGCAGTTCTTC. This encodes CSVSGTGAYNEQFF.

This chain joins TRBV15 and TRBJ2-3; D may be TRBD2 (5 bases). V gave up 4 bases and J gave up 0 bases, with 8 bases separating them. Germline-derived CDR1 and CDR2 are LNHNV and YYDKDF (reference sequence). The CDR3 totals 14 residues. This CDR3 reads CATSTRGSTDTQYF. The CDR3 coding sequence is TGTGCCACCAGCACCCGGGGTAGCACAGATACGCAGTATTTT.

V usage is TRBV6-6 and J usage is TRBJ2-7; the D gene is possibly TRBD1 (5 bases). Germline V gene data show CDR1 as MNHNY and CDR2 as SVGAGI (reference sequence). This CDR3 contains 14 residues. Trimming took off 3 bases at V and 3 bases at J, with 12 bases between the two ends. DNA for the CDR3: TGTGCCAGCAGTTATGAGTCTAGGGGCTACGAGCAGTACTTC. This gives the protein CASSYESRGYEQYF.

This clone was counted a single time. This chain uses TRBV7-3 with TRBJ2-1; D not certain. Germline assignment: CDR1 SGHTA and CDR2 FQGTGA. Trimming removed 1 base from V and 6 bases from J, with 4 bases in between. CDR3 length: 12 residues. CDR3: CASSLRPNEQFF. CDR3 DNA sequence: TGTGCCAGCAGCTTAAGACCCAATGAGCAGTTCTTC. The full variable domain, its missing parts supplied by reference TRBV7-3 and TRBJ2-1, is GAGVSQTPSNKVTEKGKYVELRCDPISGHTALYWYRQSLGQGPEFLIYFQGTGAADDSGLPNDRFFAVRPEGSVSTLKIQRTERGDSAVYLCASSLRPNEQFFGPGTRLTVL.